The clone carrying this T cell receptor beta chain occurred many times. Its specificity is unknown. Trimming removed 0 bases from V and 2 bases from J, with 11 bases in between. Looked up from germline, CDR1 is SGHAT and CDR2 is FQNNGV. This CDR3 spans 17 amino acids. TCRdb re-analysed the reads in MiXCR, keeping a single row per CDR3 protein. The table lists more than 500,000 distinct CDR3 sequences, approximately 15% of them singletons. This record comes from a study of T cell repertoires in cytomegalovirus infection. Overall study context: Evidence of both CMV infection and a matching HLA type came from public TCR beta signatures.

Study results and caveats: CMV-specific TCR beta clonotypes restricted by HLA-C were the ones dominating the ex vivo response.

The sequencing input was CD8+ T cells from PBMCs. The source of this sequence is a human donor in good health (CMV status not recorded). Some clones in this sample may be carry-over from other donors' samples. The chain employs TRBV11-2 and TRBJ2-6, with D unresolved. The CDR3 loop is CASSLDQVGTGANVLTF. CDR3 coding DNA: TGTGCCAGCAGCTTAGATCAAGTAGGGACTGGGGCCAACGTCCTGACTTTC.